A single sample gave rise to the 20 T cell receptor beta chains below, sequenced in a study of identical twins. TCRdb processed the 5' RACE reads anew with MiXCR; each CDR3 protein has one entry. The repertoire holds around 250,000 distinct CDR3 sequences, 5.5% to 8% seen once, with about 3.6% in the top ten. The same data also went into a second study, on yellow fever vaccine responses in identical twins.

Sequencing input: memory (CD45RO+) T cells sorted from blood. These receptors were obtained from a young woman in good health.

The V and J genes are TRBV20-1 and TRBJ2-5, with a tentative D call TRBD1 (6 bases). CDR1 and CDR2 from the germline V gene are DFQATT and SNEGSKA (reference sequence). The CDR3 covers 13 residues. Trimming shortened V by 6 bases and J by 5 bases, and 16 bases separated the two germline ends. The DNA for the CDR3 is TGCAGTGCCATGGAGACAGGCTGGGAGACCCAGTACTTC. Protein sequence: CSAMETGWETQYF.

This sequence joins TRBV4-1 and TRBJ2-3; D possibly corresponds to TRBD2 (6 bases). The CDR3 covers 13 residues. Germline V gene sequence: CDR1 MGHRA, CDR2 YSYEKL. V was shortened by 3 bases and J by 2 bases, with 6 bases between the two germline ends. DNA of the CDR3: TGCGCCAGCAGCCAGGACTACACAGATACGCAGTATTTT. This sequence encodes CASSQDYTDTQYF.

This clonotype was found a few times. J is TRBJ2-2 and V is TRBV27, with D uncertain. The CDR3 covers 14 residues. CDR1 and CDR2 from the germline V gene are MNHEY and SMNVEV (reference sequence). V lost 0 bases to trimming and J lost 6 bases, with 8 bases between them. CDR3 bases: TGTGCCAGCAGTTTATCTCCGTGGGCCGGGGAGCTGTTTTTT. Its translation: CASSLSPWAGELFF.

The table lists this clonotype with a few counts. J is TRBJ2-7 and V is TRBV18, with D unresolved. The CDR3 length is 12 residues. V shed 6 bases and J shed 2 bases, with 8 bases lying between them. Germline CDR1 and CDR2: KGHSH and LQKENI. CDR3: CASSHLTYEQYF. CDR3 bases: TGTGCCAGCTCTCATTTGACCTACGAGCAGTACTTC.

The chain carries TRBV7-2 and TRBJ2-7; D possibly corresponds to TRBD2 (5 bases). CDR3 length equals 13 residues. CDR1 SGHTA and CDR2 FQGNSA come from the germline V gene. Trimming stripped 5 bases from V and 9 bases from J, with 17 bases between. CDR3 DNA: TGTGCCAGCAGCCAGTTGGACCTAGCAAGGCAGTACTTC. Amino acids: CASSQLDLARQYF.

This clonotype was counted ten times or more. The CDR3 protein is CASSFTGTNSYEQYF. Written as DNA, the CDR3 is TGTGCCAGCAGTTTTACTGGGACGAATTCCTACGAGCAGTACTTC. The rearrangement uses TRBV12-3 or TRBV12-4 and TRBJ2-7, with D perhaps matching TRBD1 or TRBD2 (5 bases each). The CDR3 is made up of 15 amino acids. Trimming removed 3 bases from V and 1 base from J, with 13 bases in between.

At least ten counts were recorded for this clonotype. The chain carries TRBV12-3 or TRBV12-4 and TRBJ2-5, with no clear D. V lost 3 bases, J lost 1 base, and 9 bases lay in between. This CDR3 spans 14 amino acids. The CDR3 nucleotides read TGTGCCAGCAGTTTCCGGGCCTCCCAAGAGACCCAGTACTTC. It encodes CASSFRASQETQYF.

This clonotype came up a few times. The V call is TRBV6-1, the J call TRBJ2-5; D not resolved. The germline V and J ends were trimmed by 8 bases and 5 bases, with 9 bases remaining between them. Germline lookup yields CDR1 MNHNS and CDR2 SASEGT. The CDR3 spans 11 residues. CDR3 sequence (DNA): TGTGCCAGCCCCGCCGGGGAGACCCAGTACTTC. Protein product: CASPAGETQYF.

This clonotype was counted many times. One end of the junction is discordant with germline, which a read error may explain. This rearrangement joins TRBV20-1 to TRBJ2-2; D gene unclear. Germline assignment: CDR1 DFQATT and CDR2 SNEGSKA (reference sequence). The CDR3 extends over 14 amino acids. This CDR3 reads CSARDVTETAELFF. The CDR3 region has the DNA TGCAGTGCTAGAGACGTTACTGAGACCGCGGAGCTGTTTTTT.

The sample holds a few counts of this clonotype. The gene calls are TRBV2 and TRBJ2-2; TRBD2 agrees at 11 bases. With V trimmed by 8 bases and J by 0 bases, 8 bases remained unmatched. This CDR3 comprises 17 residues. Germline V CDR1 and CDR2: SNHLY, FYNNEI. CDR3 residues: CASLIAGGPTNTGELFF. The CDR3 DNA follows: TGTGCCAGCCTCATAGCGGGGGGGCCGACGAACACCGGGGAGCTGTTTTTT.

This clonotype was seen only a few times. The V call is TRBV27, the J call TRBJ2-1, with 13 bases identical to TRBD2. The CDR3 length is 15 residues. CDR1 and CDR2 from the germline V gene are MNHEY and SMNVEV (reference sequence). After removal of 4 bases from V and 9 bases from J, the junction contained 6 bases not matched to a gene. CDR3 bases: TGTGCCAGCAGTTCTCCGACTAGCGGGAGGACTGAGCAGTTCTTC. Its translation is CASSSPTSGRTEQFF.

This clonotype was detected many times. The chain is built from TRBV7-9 and TRBJ2-5, with 10 nucleotides matching TRBD2. The CDR3 contains 14 residues. Germline CDR1 is SEHNR and CDR2 is FQNEAQ (reference sequence). V dropped 4 bases and J dropped 4; count of bases not matched to a gene: 3. DNA of the CDR3: TGTGCCAGCAGCTCTAGCGGGGGAGGAGAGACCCAGTACTTC. Amino acid sequence: CASSSSGGGETQYF.

The chain links TRBV20-1 to TRBJ2-7, with D tentatively TRBD2 (6 bases). The CDR3 extends over 14 amino acids. CDR1 is DFQATT and CDR2 is SNEGSKA in the germline V gene (reference sequence). V lost 6 bases, J lost 0 bases, and 15 bases lay in between. CDR3 bases: TGCAGTGCCCTGAGGGACTCTATCTCCTACGAGCAGTACTTC. Translation: CSALRDSISYEQYF.

This clonotype turned up a few times. The rearrangement links TRBV7-9 to TRBJ1-1; the D gene is possibly TRBD1 (6 bases). The germline V and J ends were trimmed by 0 bases and 0 bases, with 11 bases remaining between them. The V gene's germline CDR1 is SEHNR and CDR2 FQNEAQ (reference sequence). This CDR3 has 16 amino acids. CDR3 coding DNA: TGTGCCAGCAGCTTAGCATTAGACAGGCTGAACACTGAAGCTTTCTTT. Translating gives CASSLALDRLNTEAFF.

The sample holds a few counts of this clonotype. The chain recombines TRBV2 with TRBJ1-1; maybe TRBD1 (6 bases). The CDR3 is 14 residues long. Germline CDR1 and CDR2: SNHLY and FYNNEI. Trimming cost V 6 bases and J 1 base, with 12 bases left between them. The CDR3 DNA reads TGTGCCAGCAGCAATACAGGGAGGAACACTGAAGCTTTCTTT. Amino acid sequence: CASSNTGRNTEAFF.

This clonotype occurred a few times. CDR3 residues: CASSFPGSGKAFF. CDR3 in DNA: TGTGCCAGCAGTTTCCCCGGGTCGGGTAAAGCTTTCTTT. The chain has TRBV28 and TRBJ1-1; the D is unclear. The CDR3 length is 13 residues. The V end lost 3 bases, the J end lost 9 bases, and 14 bases lay between the germline ends. Germline values: CDR1 MDHEN, CDR2 SYDVKM.

V and J are TRBV12-5 and TRBJ1-5; no reliable D call. The CDR3 has 11 amino acids. Per the germline V gene, CDR1 is LGHNT and CDR2 is FRNRAP. Trimming took 5 bases from V and 4 from J, leaving 3 bases between them. The CDR3 loop reads CASGHNQPQHF. The CDR3 DNA sequence: TGTGCTAGTGGTCATAATCAGCCCCAGCATTTT.

This clonotype occurred many times. J is TRBJ1-1 and V is TRBV4-2, with TRBD1 matching 7 bases. CDR3 length: 14 amino acids. V dropped 4 bases and J dropped 4; count of bases not matched to a gene: 6. Per germline, CDR1 LGHNA and CDR2 YNFKEQ. Here the CDR3 DNA reads TGTGCCAGCAGCCGAGAAACAGGGGTCACTGAAGCTTTCTTT. It yields the protein CASSRETGVTEAFF.

At least ten counts were recorded for this clonotype. The DNA of the CDR3 is TGTGCCAGCAGTTTCAGCGGGTGGACCGGGGAGCTGTTTTTT. Translation gives CASSFSGWTGELFF. The chain employs TRBV12-3 or TRBV12-4 and TRBJ2-2; a weak D match, TRBD2 (6 bases). Deletions cut 3 bases from V and 5 bases from J, with 10 bases between. The CDR3 extends over 14 amino acids.

This clonotype came up many times. The V and J genes are TRBV12-3 or TRBV12-4 and TRBJ2-3; perhaps D is TRBD1 or TRBD2 (5 bases each). The CDR3 consists of 16 residues. V lost 1 base to trimming and J lost 4 bases, with 15 bases between them. The CDR3 loop reads CASSLGPRGASDTQYF. CDR3 DNA sequence: TGTGCCAGCAGTTTAGGTCCGCGAGGGGCGTCAGATACGCAGTATTTT.